This TCR beta chain came from a study of T cell responses to AZD1222 COVID-19 vaccine. This CDR3 spans 11 amino acids. Germline lookup yields CDR1 DFQATT and CDR2 SNEGSKA (reference sequence). Germline trimming cut 6 bases from V and 6 bases from J; bases unmatched to any gene: 2. Libraries were prepared by immunoSEQ multiplex PCR; TCRdb keeps only in-frame clonotypes and omits some of them. The profile shows 70,000 to 90,000 clones, under 95% of them singletons. Sequencing was performed on peripheral blood, taken on day 0 of AZD1222 vaccination. The source of this sequence is an adult in good health. The rearrangement uses TRBV20-1 and TRBJ1-2; TRBD1 aligns across 9 bases. This CDR3 reads CSARTGDGYTF. The CDR3 nucleotides are TGCAGTGCAAGGACAGGGGATGGCTACACCTTC.